The clone carrying this T cell receptor beta chain has ten or more counts. Its antigen is unknown. The length of the CDR3 is 15 residues. Per the germline V gene, CDR1 is SGHRS and CDR2 is YFSETQ. Losses at the gene ends were 3 bases for V and 3 bases for J; bases not matched to a gene: 5. This record comes from a study of T-cell memory formation after mild COVID-19. TCRdb fed the 5' RACE reads into MiXCR, producing one record per CDR3 protein. The data hold 45,000 to 50,000 distinct CDR3 sequences, with 7.3% observed a single time. Study-wide findings and caveats: The finding that pre-infection memory included some responding clones suggested that cross-reactive memory joined. Clones shrinking between day 15 and 85 showed a balanced CD4/CD8 split, and those that grew later tilted toward CD4+.

This TCR came from a young man who had mild COVID-19 (a few samples of this study predate the infection). Cell type and time point are not known. Sequencing was carried out using PBMCs or a T cell subset sorted from them (not recorded which). J is TRBJ2-3 and V is TRBV5-1; 9 nucleotides align to TRBD2. The CDR3 bases are TGCGCCAGCAGCTGGGGACTAGCACGGACAGATACGCAGTATTTT. Encoded protein: CASSWGLARTDTQYF.